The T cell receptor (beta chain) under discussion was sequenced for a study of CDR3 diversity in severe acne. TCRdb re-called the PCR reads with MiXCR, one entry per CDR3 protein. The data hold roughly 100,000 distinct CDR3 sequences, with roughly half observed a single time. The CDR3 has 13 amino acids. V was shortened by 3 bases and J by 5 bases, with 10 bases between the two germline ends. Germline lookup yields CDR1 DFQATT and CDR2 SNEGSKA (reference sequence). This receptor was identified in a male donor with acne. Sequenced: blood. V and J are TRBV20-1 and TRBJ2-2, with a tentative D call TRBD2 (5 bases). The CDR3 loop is CSARALATGELFF. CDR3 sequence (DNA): TGCAGTGCTAGGGCGCTAGCTACCGGGGAGCTGTTTTTT.